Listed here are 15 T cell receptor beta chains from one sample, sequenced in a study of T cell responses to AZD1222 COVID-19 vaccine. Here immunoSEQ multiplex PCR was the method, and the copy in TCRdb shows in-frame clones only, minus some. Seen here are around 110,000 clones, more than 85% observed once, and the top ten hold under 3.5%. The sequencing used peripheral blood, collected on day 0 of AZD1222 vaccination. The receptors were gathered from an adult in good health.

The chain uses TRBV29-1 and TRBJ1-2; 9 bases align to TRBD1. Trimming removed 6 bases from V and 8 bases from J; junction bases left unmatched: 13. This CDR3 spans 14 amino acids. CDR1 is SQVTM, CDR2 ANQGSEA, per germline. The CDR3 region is CSVNPRDRVSGYTF. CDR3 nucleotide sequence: TGCAGCGTCAACCCCCGGGACAGGGTTTCCGGCTACACCTTC.

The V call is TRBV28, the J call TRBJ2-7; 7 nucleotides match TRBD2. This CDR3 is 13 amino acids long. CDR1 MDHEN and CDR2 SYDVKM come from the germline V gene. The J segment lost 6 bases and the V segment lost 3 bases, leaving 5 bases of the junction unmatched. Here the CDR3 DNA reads TGTGCCAGCAGTTTGGGTCGGGGGGTCGAGCAGTACTTC. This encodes CASSLGRGVEQYF.

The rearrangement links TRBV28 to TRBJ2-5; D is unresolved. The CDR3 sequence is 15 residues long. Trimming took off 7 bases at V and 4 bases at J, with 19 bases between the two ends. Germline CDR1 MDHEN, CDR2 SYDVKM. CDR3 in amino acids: CASNLPGPLRETQYF. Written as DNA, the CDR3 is TGTGCCAGCAATCTCCCCGGGCCGCTGCGAGAGACCCAGTACTTC.

The CDR3 nucleotides are TGTGCCAGCGCCCCTTATGGTCCCGAGCAGTACTTC. Translating it yields CASAPYGPEQYF. This chain joins TRBV12-3 or TRBV12-4 and TRBJ2-7; the D is unclear. The CDR3 has 12 residues. Trimming stripped 8 bases from V and 6 bases from J, with 14 bases between.

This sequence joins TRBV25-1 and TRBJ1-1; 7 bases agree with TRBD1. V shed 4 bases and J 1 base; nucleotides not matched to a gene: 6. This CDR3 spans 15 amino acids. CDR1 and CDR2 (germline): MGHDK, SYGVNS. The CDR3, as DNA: TGTGCCAGCAGTGTCCGGGACAGTCCGAACACTGAAGCTTTCTTT. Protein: CASSVRDSPNTEAFF.

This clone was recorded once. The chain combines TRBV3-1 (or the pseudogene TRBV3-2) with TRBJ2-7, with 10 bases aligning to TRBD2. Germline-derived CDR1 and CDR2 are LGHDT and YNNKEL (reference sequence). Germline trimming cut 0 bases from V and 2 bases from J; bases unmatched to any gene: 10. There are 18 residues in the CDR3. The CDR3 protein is CASSQDPWGSGGAYEQYF. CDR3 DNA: TGTGCCAGCAGCCAAGACCCCTGGGGGAGCGGGGGGGCCTACGAGCAGTACTTC.

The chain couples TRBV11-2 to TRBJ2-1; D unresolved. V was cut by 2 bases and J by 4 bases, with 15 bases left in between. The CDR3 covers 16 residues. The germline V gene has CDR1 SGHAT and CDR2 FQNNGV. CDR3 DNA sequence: TGTGCCAGCAGCTTAAGGTCTCTTGCAGTTTACAATGAGCAGTTCTTC. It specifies CASSLRSLAVYNEQFF.

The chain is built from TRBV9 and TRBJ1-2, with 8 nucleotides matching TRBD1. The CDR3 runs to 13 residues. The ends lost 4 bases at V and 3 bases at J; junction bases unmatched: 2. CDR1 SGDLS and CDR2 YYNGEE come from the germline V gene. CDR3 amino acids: CASSLGQDYGYTF. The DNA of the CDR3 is TGTGCCAGCAGCCTGGGACAGGACTATGGCTACACCTTC.

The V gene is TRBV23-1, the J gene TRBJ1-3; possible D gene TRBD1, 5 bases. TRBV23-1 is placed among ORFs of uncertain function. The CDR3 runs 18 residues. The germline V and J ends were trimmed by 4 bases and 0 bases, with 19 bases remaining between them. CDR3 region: CASSLPLGDPFSGNTIYF. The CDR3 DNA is TGCGCCAGCAGTCTACCACTCGGGGACCCCTTCTCTGGAAACACCATATATTTT.

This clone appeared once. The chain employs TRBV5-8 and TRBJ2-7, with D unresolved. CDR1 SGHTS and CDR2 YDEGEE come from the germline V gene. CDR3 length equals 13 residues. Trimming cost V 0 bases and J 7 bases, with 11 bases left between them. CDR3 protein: CASSLGALWEQYF. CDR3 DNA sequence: TGTGCCAGCAGCTTGGGGGCCCTATGGGAGCAGTACTTC.

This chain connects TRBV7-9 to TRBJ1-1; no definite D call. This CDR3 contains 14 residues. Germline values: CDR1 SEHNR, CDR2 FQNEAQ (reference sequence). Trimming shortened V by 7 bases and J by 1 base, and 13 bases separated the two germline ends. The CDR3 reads CASTDPHANTEAFF. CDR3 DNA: TGTGCCAGCACCGACCCCCACGCGAACACTGAAGCTTTCTTT.

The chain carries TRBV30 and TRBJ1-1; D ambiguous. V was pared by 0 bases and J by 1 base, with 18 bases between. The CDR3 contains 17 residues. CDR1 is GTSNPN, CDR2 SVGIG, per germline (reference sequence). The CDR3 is CAWSVALKYRGNTEAFF. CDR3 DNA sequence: TGTGCCTGGAGTGTCGCACTAAAATATCGCGGGAACACTGAAGCTTTCTTT. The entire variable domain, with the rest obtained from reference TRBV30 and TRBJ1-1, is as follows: SQTIHQWPATLVQPVGSPLSLECTVEGTSNPNLYWYRQAAGRGLQLLFYSVGIGQISSEVPQNLSASRPQDRQFILSSKKLLLSDSGFYLCAWSVALKYRGNTEAFFGQGTRLTVV.

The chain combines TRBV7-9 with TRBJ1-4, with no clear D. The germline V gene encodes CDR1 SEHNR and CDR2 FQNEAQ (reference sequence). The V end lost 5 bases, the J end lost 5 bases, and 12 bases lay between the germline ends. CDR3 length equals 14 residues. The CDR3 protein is CASSRRLSNEKLFF. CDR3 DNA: TGTGCCAGCAGCCGTCGGCTCTCCAATGAAAAACTGTTTTTT.

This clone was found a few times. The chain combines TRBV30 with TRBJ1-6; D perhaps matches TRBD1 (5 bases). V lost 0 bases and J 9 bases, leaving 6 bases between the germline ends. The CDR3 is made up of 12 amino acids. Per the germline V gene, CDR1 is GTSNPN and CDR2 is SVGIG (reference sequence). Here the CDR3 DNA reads TGTGCCTGGAGTGTGAGGGGTTCACCCCTCCACTTT. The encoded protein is CAWSVRGSPLHF.

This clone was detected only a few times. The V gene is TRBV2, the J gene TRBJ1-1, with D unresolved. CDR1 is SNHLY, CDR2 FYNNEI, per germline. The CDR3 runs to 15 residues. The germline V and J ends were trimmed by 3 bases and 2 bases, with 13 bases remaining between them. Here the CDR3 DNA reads TGTGCCAGCAGTGAGGAGACCTATGGAAACACTGAAGCTTTCTTT. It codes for CASSEETYGNTEAFF.